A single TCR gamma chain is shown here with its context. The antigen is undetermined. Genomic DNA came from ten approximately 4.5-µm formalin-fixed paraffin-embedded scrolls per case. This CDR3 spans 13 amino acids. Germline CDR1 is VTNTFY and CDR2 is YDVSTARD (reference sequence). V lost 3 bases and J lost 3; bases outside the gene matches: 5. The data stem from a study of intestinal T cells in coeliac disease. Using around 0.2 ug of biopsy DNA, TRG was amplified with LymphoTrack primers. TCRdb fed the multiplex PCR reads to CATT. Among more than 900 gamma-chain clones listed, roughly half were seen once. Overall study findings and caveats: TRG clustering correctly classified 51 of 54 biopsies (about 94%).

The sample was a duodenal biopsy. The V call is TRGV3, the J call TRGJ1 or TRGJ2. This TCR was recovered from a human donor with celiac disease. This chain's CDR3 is CATWDGVYYKKLF. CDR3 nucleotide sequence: TGTGCCACCTGGGACGGGGTTTATTATAAGAAACTCTTT.